This T cell receptor (beta chain) emerged from a study of blood T cell repertoires in COVID-19. Study-wide context: COVID-19 samples, acute and convalescent, were from the United States, Italy and Spain. In each case, the material was cDNA or gDNA derived from T cells, B-cell-depleted T cells, or PBMCs.

From germline, CDR1 is KGHSH and CDR2 LQKENI. V shed 2 bases, J shed 8 bases, and the junction held 6 bases outside the gene matches. This CDR3 has 15 amino acids. Under the authors' procedure: Quantification of nucleated cells was approximated via reference gene primer amplification. The protocol was immunoSEQ multiplex PCR, while the TCRdb copy is restricted to in-frame clones and leaves out a portion. V, J and clone size are those of that table, while D and trimming were read from the DNA. In the table there are tens of thousands of clones, about 90% of which are singletons. There are a few counts of this clone.

This chain connects TRBV18 to TRBJ1-6, with 7 bases lining up with TRBD1. This receptor was obtained from a human donor in a cohort sampled during active COVID-19. Sequencing was carried out using peripheral blood. The CDR3 spells CASSPRRDSDSPLHF. The CDR3 bases are TGTGCCAGCTCACCAAGGCGGGACAGCGATTCACCCCTCCACTTT.